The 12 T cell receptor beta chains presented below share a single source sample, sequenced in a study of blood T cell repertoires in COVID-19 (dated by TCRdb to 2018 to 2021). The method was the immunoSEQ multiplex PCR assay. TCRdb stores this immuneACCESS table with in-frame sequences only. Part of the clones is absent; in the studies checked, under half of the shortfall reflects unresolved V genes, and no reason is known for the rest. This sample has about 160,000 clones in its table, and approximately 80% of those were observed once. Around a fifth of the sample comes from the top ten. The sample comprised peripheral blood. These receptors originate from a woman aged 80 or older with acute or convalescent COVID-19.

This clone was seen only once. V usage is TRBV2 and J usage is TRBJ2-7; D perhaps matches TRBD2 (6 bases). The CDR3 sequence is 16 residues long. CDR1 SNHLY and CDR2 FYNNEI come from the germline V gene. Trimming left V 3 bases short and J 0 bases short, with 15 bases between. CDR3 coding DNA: TGTGCCAGCAGTGACGCTGGCGGGGTTAGCTCCTACGAGCAGTACTTC. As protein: CASSDAGGVSSYEQYF.

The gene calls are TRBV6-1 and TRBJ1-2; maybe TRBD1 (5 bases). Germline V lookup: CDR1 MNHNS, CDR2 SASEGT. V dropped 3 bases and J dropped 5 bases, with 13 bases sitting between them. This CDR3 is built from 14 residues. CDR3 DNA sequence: TGTGCCAGCAGTGATGGGGGGGTTTATTATGGCTACACCTTC. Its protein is CASSDGGVYYGYTF.

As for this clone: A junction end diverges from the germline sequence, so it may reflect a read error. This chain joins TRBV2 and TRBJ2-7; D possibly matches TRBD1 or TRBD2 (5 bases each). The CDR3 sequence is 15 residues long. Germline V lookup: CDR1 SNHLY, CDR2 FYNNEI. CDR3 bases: TGTGCCAGCGGTGACAGCCAGCCCGGGGCCTACGAGCAGTACTTC. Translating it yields CASGDSQPGAYEQYF.

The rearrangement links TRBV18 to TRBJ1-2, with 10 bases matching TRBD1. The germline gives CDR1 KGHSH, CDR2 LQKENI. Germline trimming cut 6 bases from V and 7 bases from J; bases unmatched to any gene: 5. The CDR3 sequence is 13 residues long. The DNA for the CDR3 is TGTGCCAGCTCGCTCGGGACAGGGGTTGGCTACACCTTC. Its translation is CASSLGTGVGYTF.

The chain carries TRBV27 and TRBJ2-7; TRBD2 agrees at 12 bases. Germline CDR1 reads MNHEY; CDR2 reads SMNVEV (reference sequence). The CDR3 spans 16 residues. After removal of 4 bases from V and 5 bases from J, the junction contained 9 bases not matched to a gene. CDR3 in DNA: TGTGCCAGCAGTTCCTCCCCGACTAGCGGGAGCCACGAGCAGTACTTC. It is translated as CASSSSPTSGSHEQYF.

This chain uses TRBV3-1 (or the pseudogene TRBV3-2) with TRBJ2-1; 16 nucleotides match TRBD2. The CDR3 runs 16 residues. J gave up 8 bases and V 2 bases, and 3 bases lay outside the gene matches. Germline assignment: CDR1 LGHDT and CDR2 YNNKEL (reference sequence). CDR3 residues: CASSQFGTSGGDEQFF. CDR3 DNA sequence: TGTGCCAGCAGCCAATTTGGGACTAGCGGGGGGGATGAGCAGTTCTTC.

In DNA form, the CDR3 reads TGTGCCAGTGTGGTGGACAGGGGATTGAACACTGAAGCTTTCTTT. Its protein product is CASVVDRGLNTEAFF. This chain connects TRBV2 to TRBJ1-1; 9 bases agree with TRBD1. The germline V gene encodes CDR1 SNHLY and CDR2 FYNNEI. The CDR3 is 15 amino acids. J was trimmed by 0 bases and V by 9 bases; bases with no gene match: 8.

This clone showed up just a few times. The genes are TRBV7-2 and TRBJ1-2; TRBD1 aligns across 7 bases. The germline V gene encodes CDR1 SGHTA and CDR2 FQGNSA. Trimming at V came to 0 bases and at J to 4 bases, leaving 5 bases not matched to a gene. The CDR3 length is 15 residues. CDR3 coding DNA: TGTGCCAGCAGCTTAGCGCCGGGACAGCTCTATGGCTACACCTTC. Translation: CASSLAPGQLYGYTF. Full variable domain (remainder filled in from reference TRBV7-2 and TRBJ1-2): GAGVSQSPSNKVTEKGKDVELRCDPISGHTALYWYRQSLGQGLEFLIYFQGNSAPDKSGLPSDRFSAERTGGSVSTLTIQRTQQEDSAVYLCASSLAPGQLYGYTFGSGTRLTVV.

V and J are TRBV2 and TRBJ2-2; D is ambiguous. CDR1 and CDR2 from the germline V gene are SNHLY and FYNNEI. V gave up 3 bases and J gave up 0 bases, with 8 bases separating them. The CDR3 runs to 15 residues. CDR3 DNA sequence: TGTGCCAGCAGTGAGTCCTCTTCGAACACCGGGGAGCTGTTTTTT. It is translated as CASSESSSNTGELFF.

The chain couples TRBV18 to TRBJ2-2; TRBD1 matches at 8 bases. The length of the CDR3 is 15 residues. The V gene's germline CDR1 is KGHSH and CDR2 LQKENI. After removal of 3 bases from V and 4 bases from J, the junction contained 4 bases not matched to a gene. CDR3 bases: TGTGCCAGCTCACCCGCGGGACAGGCCACCGGGGAGCTGTTTTTT. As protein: CASSPAGQATGELFF.

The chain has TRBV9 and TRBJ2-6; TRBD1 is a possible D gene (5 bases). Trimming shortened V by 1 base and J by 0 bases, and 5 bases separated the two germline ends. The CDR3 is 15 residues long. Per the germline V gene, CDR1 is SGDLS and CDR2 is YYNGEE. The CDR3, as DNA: TGTGCCAGCAGCGTACAGGGCTCTGGGGCCAACGTCCTGACTTTC. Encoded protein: CASSVQGSGANVLTF.

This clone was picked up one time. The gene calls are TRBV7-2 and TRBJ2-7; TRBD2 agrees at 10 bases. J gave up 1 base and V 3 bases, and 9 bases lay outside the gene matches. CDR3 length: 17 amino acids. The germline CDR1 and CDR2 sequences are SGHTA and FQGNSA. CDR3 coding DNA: TGTGCCAGCAGCTTCCCCAATCTAGCGGGAGAGTCCTACGAGCAGTACTTC. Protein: CASSFPNLAGESYEQYF.